This T cell receptor (beta chain) was recovered during a study of CD8 T cells in ankylosing spondylitis. In making TCR beta libraries, quantitative 5'-RACE with molecular barcodes was used. MiXCR, run by TCRdb on the 5' RACE reads, gives a single entry per CDR3 protein. Of 750,000 to 850,000 distinct CDR3 sequences listed, roughly 10% are singletons. For this clonotype: Its antigen is still unknown.

Study-level findings and limits: Certain motif variants had earlier been reported in reactive arthritis synovial fluid and blood. Typical of ankylosing spondylitis blood, it appeared, was a TCR beta motif of eight highly homologous variants.

This CDR3 spans 16 amino acids. The V and J ends lost 2 bases and 0 bases respectively, with 13 bases between them. The germline V gene has CDR1 GTSNPN and CDR2 SVGIG (reference sequence). The source material was blood, either unsorted or a sorted T cell fraction (not recorded which). The J gene is TRBJ2-2, the V gene TRBV30, with D possibly TRBD2 on 5 matching bases. This receptor was taken from a male donor with ankylosing spondylitis. This chain's CDR3 is CAWSRSRGSNTGELFF. CDR3 DNA sequence: TGTGCCTGGAGTAGGTCCCGGGGATCGAACACCGGGGAGCTGTTTTTT.